One T cell receptor (beta chain) is described in this entry. Sequenced by immunoSEQ multiplex PCR; TCRdb stores in-frame clones only, minus some. Here the sample spans approximately 300,000 clones, around 90% being singletons. These data originate in a study of blood T cell repertoires in COVID-19. Across the study: There were acute and convalescent COVID-19 samples, and they came from the United States, Italy and Spain.

Germline values: CDR1 MNHEY, CDR2 SVGAGI. V lost 2 bases, J lost 8 bases, and 8 bases lay in between. This CDR3 spans 12 amino acids. The chain recombines TRBV6-5 with TRBJ2-3; possible D gene TRBD1, 6 bases. This receptor was obtained from a woman aged 50 to 65 who had recovered from COVID-19. The sample comprised peripheral blood. DNA of the CDR3: TGTGCCAGCAGTTACCCGGACAGTACGCAGTATTTT. It yields the protein CASSYPDSTQYF.